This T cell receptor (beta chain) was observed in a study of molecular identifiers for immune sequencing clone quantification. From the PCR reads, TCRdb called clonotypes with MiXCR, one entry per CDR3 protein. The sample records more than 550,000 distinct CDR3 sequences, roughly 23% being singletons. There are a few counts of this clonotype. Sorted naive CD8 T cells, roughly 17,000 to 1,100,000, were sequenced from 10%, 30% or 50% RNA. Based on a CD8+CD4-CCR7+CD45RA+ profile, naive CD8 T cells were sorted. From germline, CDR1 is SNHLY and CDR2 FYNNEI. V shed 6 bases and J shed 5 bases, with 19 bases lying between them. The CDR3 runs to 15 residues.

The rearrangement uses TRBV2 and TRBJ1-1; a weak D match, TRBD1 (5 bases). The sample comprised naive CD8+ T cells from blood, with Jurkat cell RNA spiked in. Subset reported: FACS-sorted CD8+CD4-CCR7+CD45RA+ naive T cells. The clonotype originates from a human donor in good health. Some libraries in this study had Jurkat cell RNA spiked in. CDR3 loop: CASRRGRDGSTEAFF. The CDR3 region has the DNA TGTGCCAGCAGGAGAGGACGGGACGGTTCGACTGAAGCTTTCTTT. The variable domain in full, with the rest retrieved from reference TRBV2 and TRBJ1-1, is EPEVTQTPSHQVTQMGQEVILRCVPISNHLYFYWYRQILGQKVEFLVSFYNNEISEKSEIFDDQFSVERPDGSNFTLKIRSTKLEDSAMYFCASRRGRDGSTEAFFGQGTRLTVV.